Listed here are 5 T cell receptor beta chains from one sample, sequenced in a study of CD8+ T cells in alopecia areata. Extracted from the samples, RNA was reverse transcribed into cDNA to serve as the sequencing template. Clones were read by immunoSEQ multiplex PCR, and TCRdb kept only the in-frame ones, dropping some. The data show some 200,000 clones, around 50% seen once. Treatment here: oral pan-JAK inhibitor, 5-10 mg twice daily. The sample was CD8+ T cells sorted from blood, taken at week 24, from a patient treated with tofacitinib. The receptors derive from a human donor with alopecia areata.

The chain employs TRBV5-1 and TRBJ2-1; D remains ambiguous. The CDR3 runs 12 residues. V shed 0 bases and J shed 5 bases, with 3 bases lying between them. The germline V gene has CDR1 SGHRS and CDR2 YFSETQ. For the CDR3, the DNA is TGCGCCAGCAGCTTGGATGACAATGAGCAGTTCTTC. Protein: CASSLDDNEQFF.

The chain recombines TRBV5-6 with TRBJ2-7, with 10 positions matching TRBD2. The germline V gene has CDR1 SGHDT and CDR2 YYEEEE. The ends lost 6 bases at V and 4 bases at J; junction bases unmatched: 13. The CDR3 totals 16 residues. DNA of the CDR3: TGTGCCAGCACCCCGCCGACCGGGACTAGCGTATACGAGCAGTACTTC. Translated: CASTPPTGTSVYEQYF.

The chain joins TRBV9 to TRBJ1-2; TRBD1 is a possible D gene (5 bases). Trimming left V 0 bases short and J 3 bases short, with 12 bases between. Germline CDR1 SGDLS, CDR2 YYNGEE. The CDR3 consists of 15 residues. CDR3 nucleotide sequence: TGTGCCAGCAGCGTAGTTGGGGCAGCCGACTATGGCTACACCTTC. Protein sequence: CASSVVGAADYGYTF.

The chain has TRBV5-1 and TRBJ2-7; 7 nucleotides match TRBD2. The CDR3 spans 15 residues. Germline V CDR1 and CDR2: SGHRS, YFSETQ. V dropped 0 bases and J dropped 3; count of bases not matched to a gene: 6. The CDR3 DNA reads TGCGCCAGCAGCTTGGAGGCTAGCGGAAACTACGAGCAGTACTTC. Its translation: CASSLEASGNYEQYF.

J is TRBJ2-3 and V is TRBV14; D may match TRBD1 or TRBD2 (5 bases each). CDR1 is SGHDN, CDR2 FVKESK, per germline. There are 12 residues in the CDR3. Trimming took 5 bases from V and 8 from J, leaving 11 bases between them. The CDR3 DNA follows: TGTGCCAGCAGCTCTACCGGGACTACGCAGTATTTT. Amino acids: CASSSTGTTQYF.